The 14 T cell receptor beta chains below come from one sample, sequenced in a study of T cells in Graves' hyperthyroidism and ophthalmopathy. RNA transcripts provided the source from which TCR beta CDR3 regions were amplified. In the first-round RT-PCR of the TCR CDR3, the HTBI primer set was used. TCRdb analysed the multiplex PCR reads with MiXCR anew, one entry per CDR3 protein. The sample consists of some 530,000 distinct CDR3 sequences, 20% to 25% of them appearing once. What was sequenced was blood. The origin of the receptors is a woman aged 70-85 years with Graves' ophthalmopathy.

The J gene is TRBJ1-3, the V gene TRBV28; D is unclear. The germline gives CDR1 MDHEN, CDR2 SYDVKM. The CDR3 loop spans 14 amino acids. V was trimmed by 3 bases and J by 4 bases, leaving 10 bases between them. CDR3 sequence (DNA): TGTGCCAGCAGTTTCCTGGGGTCCGGAAACACCATATATTTT. It yields the protein CASSFLGSGNTIYF.

This chain uses TRBV14 with TRBJ2-5; 7 bases fit TRBD2. CDR1 is SGHDN, CDR2 FVKESK, per germline. The CDR3 runs to 16 residues. With V trimmed by 4 bases and J by 5 bases, 13 bases remained unmatched. CDR3 DNA: TGTGCCAGCAGCCCCTTTGGGAGGGGCGGGAGCGAGACCCAGTACTTC. Translation gives CASSPFGRGGSETQYF.

A few counts support this clonotype. The J gene is TRBJ1-1, the V gene TRBV19; D gene uncertain. V gave up 3 bases and J gave up 0 bases, with 8 bases separating them. The V gene's germline CDR1 is LNHDA and CDR2 SQIVND (reference sequence). The CDR3 has 14 residues. The CDR3 bases are TGTGCCAGTAGTATGGCACGGCTGAACACTGAAGCTTTCTTT. Translating gives CASSMARLNTEAFF.

The rearrangement joins TRBV3-1 to TRBJ1-2; a possible D gene is TRBD1 (6 bases). Trimming took off 1 base at V and 2 bases at J, with 11 bases between the two ends. This CDR3 is built from 15 residues. CDR1 LGHDT and CDR2 YNNKEL come from the germline V gene (reference sequence). The DNA of the CDR3 is TGTGCCAGCAGCCAAGCCACCAGGGGAAACTATGGCTACACCTTC. Amino acids: CASSQATRGNYGYTF.

This clonotype was seen a few times. The chain is built from TRBV15 and TRBJ2-7, with a tentative D call TRBD1 (5 bases). Germline V gene sequence: CDR1 LNHNV, CDR2 YYDKDF (reference sequence). The CDR3 sequence is 13 residues long. With 7 bases removed from V and 3 bases from J, the gap between germline ends came to 13 bases. Here the CDR3 DNA reads TGTGCCACCAAAGTAACAGGAGACTACGAGCAGTACTTC. Its translation: CATKVTGDYEQYF.

The sample holds a few counts of this clonotype. V gene TRBV20-1 combines with J gene TRBJ2-5, with D perhaps matching TRBD1 (6 bases). The CDR3 contains 15 residues. The germline CDR1 and CDR2 sequences are DFQATT and SNEGSKA (reference sequence). Trimming shortened V by 2 bases and J by 1 base, and 14 bases separated the two germline ends. The CDR3 loop is CSARFRGRLQETQYF. In DNA form, the CDR3 reads TGCAGTGCTAGATTCAGGGGCCGACTCCAAGAGACCCAGTACTTC.

In its sample, this clonotype was seen many times. V and J are TRBV2 and TRBJ2-3, with D possibly being TRBD2 (5 bases). The CDR3 totals 15 residues. V was clipped by 6 bases and J by 2 bases, with 15 bases between them. CDR1 is SNHLY and CDR2 is FYNNEI in the germline V gene. CDR3 DNA: TGTGCCAGCAGGAGACTACAATCGAACACAGATACGCAGTATTTT. This translates into CASRRLQSNTDTQYF.

Worth noting for this clonotype: A junction end diverges from the germline sequence, so it may reflect a read error. This chain uses TRBV7-7 with TRBJ2-5; D remains ambiguous. The germline CDR1 and CDR2 sequences are SSHAT and FNYEAQ (reference sequence). CDR3 length: 15 residues. The CDR3 DNA reads as TGTGCTAGCAGCTTAATGGCTACCGACCGAGAGACCCAGTACTTC. Its translation is CASSLMATDRETQYF.

This clonotype was counted a few times. One end of the junction does not line up with germline, which may come from a read error. The CDR3 DNA reads TGTGCCAGCTCACTGTTCCGGGACTCCCAACACAATCAGCAGTTCTTC. It encodes CASSLFRDSQHNQQFF. The J gene is TRBJ2-1, the V gene TRBV18, with TRBD2 as a possible D gene (6 bases). Germline V lookup: CDR1 KGHSH, CDR2 LQKENI. The CDR3 is 16 amino acids.

At least ten counts were recorded for this clonotype. The chain is built from TRBV12-3 or TRBV12-4 and TRBJ2-3, with D hard to call. The CDR3 extends over 13 amino acids. Trimming stripped 2 bases from V and 2 bases from J, with 5 bases between. The CDR3 spells CASSLYTTDTQYF. CDR3 in DNA: TGTGCCAGCAGTTTATACACCACAGATACGCAGTATTTT.

This chain joins TRBV7-2 and TRBJ2-7; D is possibly TRBD2 (6 bases). Germline CDR1 reads SGHTA; CDR2 reads FQGNSA. The germline V and J ends were trimmed by 5 bases and 6 bases, with 20 bases remaining between them. This CDR3 comprises 15 residues. CDR3 protein: CASSVSGRGGGEQYF. The CDR3 DNA sequence: TGTGCCAGCAGCGTCTCGGGACGGGGAGGAGGCGAGCAGTACTTC.

On this clonotype itself: One end of the junction varies from germline; a read error may be responsible. This rearrangement joins TRBV7-2 to TRBJ2-2; TRBD2 aligns across 7 bases. The CDR3 totals 15 residues. Germline CDR1 reads SGHTA; CDR2 reads FQGNSA. Here the CDR3 reads CASGLQSREYGGLFF. As DNA, the CDR3 is TGTGCCAGCGGACTCCAGTCGCGGGAGTACGGGGGGCTGTTTTTT.

The V and J genes are TRBV24-1 and TRBJ1-2; perhaps TRBD1 as D (5 bases). The V end was cut by 4 bases, the J end by 6 bases, with 11 bases between. CDR3 length: 13 amino acids. Germline CDR1 reads KGHDR; CDR2 reads SFDVKD. CDR3 loop: CATSDRGTDGYTF. CDR3 nucleotide sequence: TGTGCCACCAGTGACCGGGGGACCGATGGCTACACCTTC.

The gene calls are TRBV20-1 and TRBJ2-2, with 9 positions matching TRBD2. The CDR3 spans 14 residues. Germline values: CDR1 DFQATT, CDR2 SNEGSKA (reference sequence). The junction had 3 bases not matched to a gene; V was cut back by 7 bases and J by 0 bases. The CDR3 here is CSGGGRANTGELFF. In nucleotides, the CDR3 is TGCAGTGGCGGCGGGAGGGCGAACACCGGGGAGCTGTTTTTT.